This T cell receptor (beta chain) was profiled in a study of cytomegalovirus exposure and HLA in healthy donors. Looked up from germline, CDR1 is MNHNY and CDR2 is SVGAGI (reference sequence). This CDR3 region has 15 residues. The trim removed 6 bases at V and 7 bases at J, leaving 14 bases unmatched. The PCR employed 60 Vbeta primers together with 13 Jbeta primers. Data came from immunoSEQ multiplex PCR; TCRdb stores just in-frame clones and leaves some out. The sample holds 100,000 to 120,000 clones, approximately 79% seen once. The sample taken for sequencing was PBMCs. The clonotype comes from a man aged 25-40 years in good health and CMV-seropositive. The V and J genes are TRBV6-6 and TRBJ1-2; 7 bases are shared with TRBD1. CDR3 region: CASSNLRQGGPGYTF. CDR3 nucleotide sequence: TGTGCCAGCAGCAACCTCAGACAGGGCGGGCCTGGCTACACCTTC.